The entry that follows covers one T cell receptor (beta chain) sequence. Its antigen is not known. These data belong to a study of long-term antiretroviral therapy in people with HIV. Points from the study as a whole: An increase in diversity followed ART, yet levels stayed below transplant donor controls. Older ART regimens were possibly in use when the blood was collected between 2004 and 2017.

For each donor, at least one pre-ART and at least two post-ART PBMC samples were available. Run at survey level, the immunoSEQ assay was version v3.0. Assay used: immunoSEQ multiplex PCR; TCRdb lists only in-frame clones, some missing. The sample shows about 29,000 clones, over 90% of them seen only once. This specimen was unsorted PBMCs, taken 6.2 years after starting antiretroviral therapy. The receptor's source is a man aged 35-49 years with HIV.

CDR3 in amino acids: CAINSGRGAGETQYF. CDR3 coding DNA: TGTGCCATCAATTCTGGCAGGGGGGCAGGGGAGACCCAGTACTTC. The J gene is TRBJ2-5, the V gene TRBV10-3, with D possibly TRBD1 on 7 matching bases. This CDR3 has 15 residues. Germline-derived CDR1 and CDR2 are ENHRY and SYGVKD. With 7 bases removed from V and 5 bases from J, the gap between germline ends came to 20 bases.